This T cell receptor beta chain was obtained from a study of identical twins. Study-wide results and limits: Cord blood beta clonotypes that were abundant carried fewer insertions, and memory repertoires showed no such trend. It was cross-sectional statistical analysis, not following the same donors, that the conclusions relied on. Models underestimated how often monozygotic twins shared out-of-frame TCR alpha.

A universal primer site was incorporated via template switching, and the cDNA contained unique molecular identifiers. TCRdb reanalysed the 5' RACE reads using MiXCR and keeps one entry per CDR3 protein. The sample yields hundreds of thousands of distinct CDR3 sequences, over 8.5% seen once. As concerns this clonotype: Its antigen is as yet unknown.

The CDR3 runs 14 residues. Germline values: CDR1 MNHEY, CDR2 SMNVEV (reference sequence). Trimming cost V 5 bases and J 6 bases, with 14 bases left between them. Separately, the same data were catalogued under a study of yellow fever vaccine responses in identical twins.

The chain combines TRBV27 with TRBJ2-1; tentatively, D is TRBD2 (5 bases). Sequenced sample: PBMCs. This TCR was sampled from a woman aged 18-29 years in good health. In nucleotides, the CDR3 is TGTGCCAGCAGTAGGGCCACTGCGGGCAATGAGCAGTTCTTC. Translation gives CASSRATAGNEQFF.